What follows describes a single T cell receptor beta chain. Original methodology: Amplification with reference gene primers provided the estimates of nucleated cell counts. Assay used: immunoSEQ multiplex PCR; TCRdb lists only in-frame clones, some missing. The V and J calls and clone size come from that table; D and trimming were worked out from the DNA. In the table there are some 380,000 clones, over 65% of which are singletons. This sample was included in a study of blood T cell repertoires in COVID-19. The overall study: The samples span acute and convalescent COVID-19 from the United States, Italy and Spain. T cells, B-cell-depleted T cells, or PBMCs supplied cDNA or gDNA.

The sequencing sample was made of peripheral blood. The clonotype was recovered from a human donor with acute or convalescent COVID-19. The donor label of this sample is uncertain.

The CDR3 sequence is CAPPRRGETQYF. The CDR3 region has the DNA TGTGCCCCCCCCCGGAGGGGAGAGACCCAGTACTTC. The chain has TRBV5-8 and TRBJ2-5; D might be TRBD2 (6 bases). The CDR3 is made up of 12 amino acids. Germline lookup yields CDR1 SGHTS and CDR2 YDEGEE. The V end was cut by 10 bases, the J end by 4 bases, with 14 bases between.